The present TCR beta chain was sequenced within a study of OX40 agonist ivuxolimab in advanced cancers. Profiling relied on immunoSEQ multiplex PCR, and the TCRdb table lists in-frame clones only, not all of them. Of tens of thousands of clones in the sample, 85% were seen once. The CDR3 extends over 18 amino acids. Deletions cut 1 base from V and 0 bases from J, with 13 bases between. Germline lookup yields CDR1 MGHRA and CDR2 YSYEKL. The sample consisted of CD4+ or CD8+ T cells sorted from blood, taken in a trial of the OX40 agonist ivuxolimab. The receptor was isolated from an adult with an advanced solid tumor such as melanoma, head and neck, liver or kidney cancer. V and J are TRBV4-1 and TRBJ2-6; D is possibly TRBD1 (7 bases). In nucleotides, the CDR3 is TGCGCCAGCAGCCAAGGGCGGGACAGCAGCTCTGGGGCCAACGTCCTGACTTTC. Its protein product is CASSQGRDSSSGANVLTF.